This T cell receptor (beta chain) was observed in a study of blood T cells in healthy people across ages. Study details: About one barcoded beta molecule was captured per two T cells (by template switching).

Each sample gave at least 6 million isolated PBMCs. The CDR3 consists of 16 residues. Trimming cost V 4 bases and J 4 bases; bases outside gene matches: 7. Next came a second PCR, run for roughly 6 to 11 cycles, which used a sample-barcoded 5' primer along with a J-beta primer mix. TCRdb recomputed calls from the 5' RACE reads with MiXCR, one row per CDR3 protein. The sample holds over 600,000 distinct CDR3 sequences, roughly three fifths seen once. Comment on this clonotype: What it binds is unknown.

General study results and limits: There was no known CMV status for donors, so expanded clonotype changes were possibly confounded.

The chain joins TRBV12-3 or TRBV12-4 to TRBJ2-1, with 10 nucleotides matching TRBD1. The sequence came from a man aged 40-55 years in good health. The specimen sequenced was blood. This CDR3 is CASSSTGGSSYNEQFF. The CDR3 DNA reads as TGTGCCAGCAGTTCGACAGGGGGCTCATCGTACAATGAGCAGTTCTTC.